These T cell receptor beta chains were read from a single sample in a study of blood T cell repertoires in COVID-19. Generated by immunoSEQ multiplex PCR, the TCRdb table keeps only in-frame clones and is missing some. The data contain 300,000 or so clones, about 89% of them seen just once; the ten biggest clones take up roughly 1.6%. Sequenced: peripheral blood. The receptor set was obtained from a woman aged 40 to 55 who had recovered from COVID-19. Both conserved end residues are part of each CDR3. A D gene is named only where the DNA matches it firmly. Clone size, where shown, is once, few, many, or a class for clones that have expanded.

D: -; size: -; V: TRBV7-9; J: TRBJ2-1; CDR3: CASSLGWPRGEQFF; DNA: TGTGCCAGCAGCCTCGGATGGCCCAGGGGTGAGCAGTTCTTC
D: TRBD2; size: few; V: TRBV6-6; J: TRBJ2-1; CDR3: CASRMGLAGGSDEQFF; DNA: TGTGCCAGCAGAATGGGACTAGCGGGGGGGTCGGATGAGCAGTTCTTC
D: -; size: -; V: TRBV7-9; J: TRBJ1-1; CDR3: CASSFDIQAFF; DNA: TGTGCCAGCAGCTTCGACATCCAAGCTTTCTTT
D: -; size: -; V: TRBV5-1; J: TRBJ2-3; CDR3: CASMRGFTDTQYF; DNA: TGCGCCAGCATGAGGGGGTTCACAGATACGCAGTATTTT
D: TRBD2; size: -; V: TRBV27; J: TRBJ2-7; CDR3: CASSLSYGRYEQYF; DNA: TGTGCCAGCAGTTTATCGTACGGGAGGTACGAGCAGTACTTC
D: -; size: -; V: TRBV7-2; J: TRBJ1-1; CDR3: CASKYLTTRTRGTEAFF; DNA: TGTGCCAGCAAATATTTAACGACCAGGACCAGGGGCACTGAAGCTTTCTTT
D: TRBD1; size: -; V: TRBV4-2; J: TRBJ1-1; CDR3: CASSPSSGTGGEAFF; DNA: TGTGCCAGCAGCCCATCTAGCGGGACAGGGGGCGAAGCTTTCTTT
D: -; size: -; V: TRBV6-5; J: TRBJ2-1; CDR3: CASSYMGGAGYNEQFF; DNA: TGTGCCAGCAGTTACATGGGGGGGGCCGGCTACAATGAGCAGTTCTTC
D: TRBD2; size: -; V: TRBV15; J: TRBJ2-3; CDR3: CATSRDGVSGVADTQYF; DNA: TGTGCCACCAGCAGAGATGGAGTCAGCGGGGTGGCAGATACGCAGTATTTT
D: TRBD2; size: -; V: TRBV6-7; J: TRBJ2-2; CDR3: CASSYPQAGGNTGELFF; DNA: TGTGCCAGCAGTTACCCCCAAGCGGGGGGGAACACCGGGGAGCTGTTTTTT
D: -; size: -; V: TRBV6-6; J: TRBJ2-4; CDR3: CASSRQGGSAKNIQYF; DNA: TGTGCCAGCAGTCGACAGGGAGGTTCGGCCAAAAACATTCAGTACTTC
D: -; size: -; V: TRBV6-5; J: TRBJ1-1; CDR3: CASSYSTHTEAFF; DNA: TGTGCCAGCAGTTACAGCACTCACACTGAAGCTTTCTTT
D: -; size: -; V: TRBV18; J: TRBJ1-2; CDR3: CASSPPGQYYGYTF; DNA: TGTGCCAGCTCACCACCTGGACAATACTATGGCTACACCTTC
D: -; size: -; V: TRBV4-3; J: TRBJ2-4; CDR3: CASSQDTPAGANIQYF; DNA: TGCGCCAGCAGCCAAGATACCCCCGCAGGGGCAAACATTCAGTACTTC
D: -; size: -; V: TRBV4-3; J: TRBJ1-2; CDR3: CASSQPGARGYTF; DNA: TGCGCCAGCAGCCAGCCTGGGGCCCGAGGCTACACCTTC
D: -; size: -; V: TRBV14; J: TRBJ2-1; CDR3: CASSQEKQSYKGEGRWDEQFF; DNA: TGTGCCAGCAGCCAAGAGAAGCAATCCTATAAGGGGGAGGGACGTTGGGATGAGCAGTTCTTC
D: TRBD2; size: -; V: TRBV11-1; J: TRBJ2-5; CDR3: CASSFLAGETQYF; DNA: TGTGCCAGCAGCTTCCTAGCGGGAGAGACCCAGTACTTC
D: -; size: -; V: TRBV19; J: TRBJ1-2; CDR3: CASSPSSYGYTF; DNA: TGTGCCAGTAGTCCGTCGTCCTATGGCTACACCTTC
D: -; size: -; V: TRBV7-9; J: TRBJ2-2; CDR3: CAPKGDFPGELFF; DNA: TGTGCCCCCAAAGGGGACTTTCCCGGGGAGCTGTTTTTT
D: TRBD1; size: -; V: TRBV2; J: TRBJ2-2; CDR3: CASSFPGTGGPGFYTGELFF; DNA: TGTGCCAGCAGCTTCCCCGGGACAGGGGGTCCAGGGTTTTACACCGGGGAGCTGTTTTTT
D: -; size: -; V: TRBV21-1; J: TRBJ2-5; CDR3: CASNEPEEGGETQYF; DNA: TGTGCCAGCAATGAGCCTGAGGAGGGCGGAGAGACCCAGTACTTC
D: TRBD2; size: -; V: TRBV11-2; J: TRBJ2-2; CDR3: CASSPGLAGWELFF; DNA: TGTGCCAGCAGCCCAGGACTAGCCGGATGGGAGCTGTTTTTT
D: -; size: -; V: TRBV7-2; J: TRBJ1-5; CDR3: CASSSLGLGNQPQHF; DNA: TGTGCCAGCAGTTCTCTCGGGTTAGGCAATCAGCCCCAGCATTTT
D: -; size: once; V: TRBV5-1; J: TRBJ1-5; CDR3: CASSLAGTGPQHF; DNA: TGCGCCAGCAGCTTAGCGGGGACGGGGCCCCAGCATTTT
D: TRBD2; size: -; V: TRBV9; J: TRBJ2-7; CDR3: CASSVGRAGRWEQYF; DNA: TGTGCCAGCAGCGTAGGTCGAGCGGGGCGTTGGGAGCAGTACTTC
D: -; size: -; V: TRBV9; J: TRBJ1-5; CDR3: CASSALNTGQPQHF; DNA: TGTGCCAGCAGCGCCCTAAATACCGGGCAGCCCCAGCATTTT
D: -; size: -; V: TRBV12-3/TRBV12-4; J: TRBJ1-2; CDR3: CASSLGSYGYTF; DNA: TGTGCCAGCAGTTTGGGCAGCTATGGCTACACCTTC
D: TRBD1; size: -; V: TRBV30; J: TRBJ2-4; CDR3: CAGRQGFLAKNIQYF; DNA: TGTGCCGGAAGACAGGGGTTCCTAGCCAAAAACATTCAGTACTTC
D: -; size: once; V: TRBV25-1; J: TRBJ1-1; CDR3: CASTRRTESEAFF; DNA: TGTGCCAGCACCCGTCGGACAGAGAGTGAAGCTTTCTTT
D: TRBD1; size: once; V: TRBV10-3; J: TRBJ1-2; CDR3: CAIRLDRVHGYTF; DNA: TGTGCCATCAGGCTTGACAGGGTTCACGGCTACACCTTC
D: -; size: -; V: TRBV3-1/TRBV3-2; J: TRBJ2-1; CDR3: CASSPRGFSYNEQFF; DNA: TGTGCCAGCAGTCCCCGAGGGTTCTCCTACAATGAGCAGTTCTTC
D: -; size: -; V: TRBV7-8; J: TRBJ2-7; CDR3: CASSLAGSEQYF; DNA: TGTGCCAGCAGCTTAGCTGGGAGCGAGCAGTACTTC
D: -; size: once; V: TRBV30; J: TRBJ1-1; CDR3: CAWRLSGARNTEAFF; DNA: TGTGCCTGGAGGTTGTCGGGAGCACGGAACACTGAAGCTTTCTTT
D: -; size: -; V: TRBV7-8; J: TRBJ2-7; CDR3: CASSLRSLQGEQYF; DNA: TGTGCCAGCAGCCTTCGTTCCTTACAGGGCGAGCAGTACTTC
D: TRBD1; size: few; V: TRBV6-2/TRBV6-3; J: TRBJ1-5; CDR3: CASSYSRDRGGSNQPQHF; DNA: TGTGCCAGCAGTTATTCCCGGGACAGGGGAGGAAGCAATCAGCCCCAGCATTTT
D: -; size: -; V: TRBV27; J: TRBJ1-6; CDR3: CASSLGADTLNSPLHF; DNA: TGTGCCAGCAGTCTAGGGGCCGACACCCTAAATTCACCCCTCCACTTT
D: -; size: -; V: TRBV11-2; J: TRBJ2-7; CDR3: CASSPEISRAYEQYF; DNA: TGTGCCAGCAGCCCCGAGATATCCAGGGCCTACGAGCAGTACTTC
D: -; size: -; V: TRBV5-6; J: TRBJ1-1; CDR3: CASSVVQSAEAFF; DNA: TGTGCCAGCAGCGTAGTCCAGAGCGCTGAAGCTTTCTTT
D: -; size: -; V: TRBV19; J: TRBJ2-2; CDR3: CASSRKSAGRGGFGELFF; DNA: TGTGCCAGTAGTCGAAAGTCAGCGGGCCGGGGCGGGTTCGGGGAGCTGTTTTTT
D: -; size: -; V: TRBV19; J: TRBJ1-2; CDR3: CASSPVRDNYGYTF; DNA: TGTGCCAGTAGTCCCGTCAGGGATAACTATGGCTACACCTTC
D: TRBD1; size: -; V: TRBV18; J: TRBJ1-1; CDR3: CASSPGQGRTEAFF; DNA: TGTGCCAGCTCACCAGGACAGGGTCGTACTGAAGCTTTCTTT
D: -; size: -; V: TRBV27; J: TRBJ1-4; CDR3: CASSLGGGPNEKLFF; DNA: TGTGCCAGCAGTTTAGGGGGGGGCCCGAATGAAAAACTGTTTTTT
D: -; size: -; V: TRBV12-5; J: TRBJ2-3; CDR3: CASGLSVQDRQYF; DNA: TGTGCTAGTGGTTTGAGTGTACAGGACAGGCAGTATTTT
D: -; size: few; V: TRBV5-4; J: TRBJ1-2; CDR3: CASSPSQGNYGYTF; DNA: TGTGCCAGCAGCCCGAGCCAGGGGAACTATGGCTACACCTTC
D: TRBD2; size: few; V: TRBV5-1; J: TRBJ2-1; CDR3: CASSLNAGGLDNEQFF; DNA: TGCGCCAGCAGCTTGAACGCGGGGGGACTAGACAATGAGCAGTTCTTC
D: -; size: -; V: TRBV18; J: TRBJ2-5; CDR3: CASSPAGETQYF; DNA: TGTGCCAGCTCACCAGCAGGAGAGACCCAGTACTTC
D: -; size: -; V: TRBV24-1; J: TRBJ2-5; CDR3: CATSDERGEETQYF; DNA: TGTGCCACCAGTGATGAAAGGGGCGAAGAGACCCAGTACTTC
D: -; size: -; V: TRBV9; J: TRBJ1-3; CDR3: CASSVAGGGGYGNTIYF; DNA: TGTGCCAGCAGCGTAGCTGGAGGCGGGGGATATGGAAACACCATATATTTT
D: TRBD1; size: few; V: TRBV5-1; J: TRBJ2-7; CDR3: CASSLGTGTGFHKQYF; DNA: TGCGCCAGCAGCTTGGGTACCGGGACAGGGTTCCACAAGCAGTACTTC
D: -; size: -; V: TRBV27; J: TRBJ2-7; CDR3: CASSLSIATVPYEQYF; DNA: TGTGCCAGCAGTTTATCGATCGCAACAGTGCCCTACGAGCAGTACTTC